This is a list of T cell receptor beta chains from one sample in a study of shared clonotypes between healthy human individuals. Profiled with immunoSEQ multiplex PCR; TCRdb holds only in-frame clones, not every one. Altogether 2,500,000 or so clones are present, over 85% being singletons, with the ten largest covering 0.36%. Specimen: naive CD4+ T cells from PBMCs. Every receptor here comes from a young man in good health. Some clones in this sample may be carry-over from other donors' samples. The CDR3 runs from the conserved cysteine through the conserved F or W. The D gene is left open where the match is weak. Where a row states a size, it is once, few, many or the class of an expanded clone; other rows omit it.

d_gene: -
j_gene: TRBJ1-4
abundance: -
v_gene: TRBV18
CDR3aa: CASSPGVTNEKLFF
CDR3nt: TGTGCCAGCTCACCAGGGGTAACTAATGAAAAACTGTTTTTT

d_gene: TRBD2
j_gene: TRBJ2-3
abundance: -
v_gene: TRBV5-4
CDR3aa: CASSLAAGATDTQYF
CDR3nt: TGTGCCAGCAGCCTCGCAGCGGGAGCAACAGATACGCAGTATTTT

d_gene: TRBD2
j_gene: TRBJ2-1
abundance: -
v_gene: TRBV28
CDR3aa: CASNSGASGSHEQFF
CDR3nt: TGTGCCAGCAATTCGGGGGCTAGCGGGAGCCACGAGCAGTTCTTC

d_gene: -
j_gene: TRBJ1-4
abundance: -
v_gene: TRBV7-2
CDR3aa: CASSPRWGASNEKLFF
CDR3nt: TGTGCCAGCAGCCCACGGTGGGGGGCGTCTAATGAAAAACTGTTTTTT

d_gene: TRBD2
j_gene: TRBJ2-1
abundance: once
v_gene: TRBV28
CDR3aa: CASSPRLATNFNYNEQFF
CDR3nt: TGTGCCAGCAGTCCCCGACTAGCGACCAACTTTAACTACAATGAGCAGTTCTTC

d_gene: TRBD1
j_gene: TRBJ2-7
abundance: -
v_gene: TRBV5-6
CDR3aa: CAGSSARTGIYEQYF
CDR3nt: TGTGCCGGCAGCTCGGCCCGGACAGGGATCTACGAGCAGTACTTC

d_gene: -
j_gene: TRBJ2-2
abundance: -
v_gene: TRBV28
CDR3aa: CASKAGHLPPTGELFF
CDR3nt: TGTGCCAGCAAAGCGGGCCATCTCCCCCCCACCGGGGAGCTGTTTTTT

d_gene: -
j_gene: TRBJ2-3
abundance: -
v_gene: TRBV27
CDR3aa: CASTTFGRPTDTQYF
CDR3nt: TGTGCCAGCACCACGTTCGGACGGCCCACAGATACGCAGTATTTT

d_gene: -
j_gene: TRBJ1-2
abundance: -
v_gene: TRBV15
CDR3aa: CATSNSNYGYTF
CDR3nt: TGTGCCACGTCCAATTCGAACTATGGCTACACCTTC

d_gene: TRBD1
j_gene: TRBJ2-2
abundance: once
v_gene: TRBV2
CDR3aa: CASSRDRERTGELFF
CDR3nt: TGTGCCAGCAGCCGGGACAGGGAGCGCACCGGGGAGCTGTTTTTT

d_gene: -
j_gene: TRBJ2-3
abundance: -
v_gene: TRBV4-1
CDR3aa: CAAGSLTDTQYF
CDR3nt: TGCGCCGCCGGTTCACTCACAGATACGCAGTATTTT

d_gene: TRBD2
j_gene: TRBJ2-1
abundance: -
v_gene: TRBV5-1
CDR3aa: CASSLGTSGGREQFF
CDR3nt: TGCGCCAGCAGCTTGGGGACTAGTGGCGGTCGCGAGCAGTTCTTC

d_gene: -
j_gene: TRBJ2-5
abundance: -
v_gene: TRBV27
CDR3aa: CASSLGVSGETQYF
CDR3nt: TGTGCCAGCAGTTTAGGAGTGAGTGGAGAGACCCAGTACTTC

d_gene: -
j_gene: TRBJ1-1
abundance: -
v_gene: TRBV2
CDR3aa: CANPPPGLRTEAFF
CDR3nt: TGTGCCAACCCTCCCCCGGGGTTGCGCACTGAAGCTTTCTTT

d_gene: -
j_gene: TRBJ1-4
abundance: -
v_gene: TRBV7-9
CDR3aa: CASSLPPPGRLFF
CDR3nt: TGTGCCAGCAGCTTACCCCCTCCGGGGCGGCTGTTTTTT

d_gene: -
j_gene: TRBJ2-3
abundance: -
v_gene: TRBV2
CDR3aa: CASSLGGASTDTQYF
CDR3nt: TGTGCCAGCAGTCTTGGGGGGGCTAGCACAGATACGCAGTATTTT

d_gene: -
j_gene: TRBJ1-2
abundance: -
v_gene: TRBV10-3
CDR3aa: CAVSFGGDNYGYTF
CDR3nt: TGTGCCGTATCGTTTGGAGGAGATAACTATGGCTACACCTTC

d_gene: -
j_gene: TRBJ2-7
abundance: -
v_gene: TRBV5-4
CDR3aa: CASSLGGDQLVEQYF
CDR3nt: TGTGCCAGCAGCTTGGGAGGAGACCAGCTGGTCGAGCAGTACTTC

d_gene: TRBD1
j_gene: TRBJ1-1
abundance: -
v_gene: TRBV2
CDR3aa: CASSEQGVNTEAFF
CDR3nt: TGTGCCAGCAGTGAGCAGGGGGTGAACACTGAAGCTTTCTTT

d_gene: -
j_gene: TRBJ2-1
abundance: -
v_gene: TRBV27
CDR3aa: CASSPPPGASAYNEQFF
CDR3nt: TGTGCCAGCAGTCCACCACCGGGGGCTAGCGCGTACAATGAGCAGTTCTTC

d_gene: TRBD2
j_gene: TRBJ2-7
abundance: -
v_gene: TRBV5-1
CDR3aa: CASRGLAGGPGEQYF
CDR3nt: TGCGCCAGCAGGGGCCTAGCGGGAGGGCCTGGCGAGCAGTACTTC

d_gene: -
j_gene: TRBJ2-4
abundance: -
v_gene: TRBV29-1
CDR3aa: CSARDTKNIQYF
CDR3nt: TGCAGCGCCCGGGACACCAAAAACATTCAGTACTTC

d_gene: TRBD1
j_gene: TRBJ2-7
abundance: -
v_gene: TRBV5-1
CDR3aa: CASSWGQSSYEQYF
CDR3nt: TGCGCCAGCAGCTGGGGACAGAGCTCCTACGAGCAGTACTTC

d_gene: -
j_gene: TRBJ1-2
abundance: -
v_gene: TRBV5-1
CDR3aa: CASSLGPPPNGYTF
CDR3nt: TGCGCCAGCAGCTTGGGGCCCCCCCCCAATGGCTACACCTTC

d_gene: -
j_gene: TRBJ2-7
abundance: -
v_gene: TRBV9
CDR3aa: CASSVVPQTTNSEQYF
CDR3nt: TGTGCCAGCAGCGTAGTGCCACAGACAACTAATTCCGAGCAGTACTTC